This T cell receptor beta chain was sequenced during a study of PD-1 blockade in classical Hodgkin lymphoma. Using immunoSEQ multiplex PCR, the repertoire was profiled, and TCRdb retains in-frame clones only, with some absent. The sample has some 16,000 clones; over 55% are singletons. The study's findings and limits: According to reports, newly diagnosed patients had lower baseline TCR diversity than healthy donors, and relapsed/refractory patients had lower baseline TCR diversity still. Possible causes of repertoire differences, disease activity or prior therapy, remain undefined.

On this clone itself: Antigen unknown.

The patients all showed relapse after autologous stem cell transplantation, while their brentuximab vedotin exposure varied. The junction had 10 bases not matched to a gene; V was cut back by 1 base and J by 4 bases. Per germline, CDR1 MGHRA and CDR2 YSYEKL. The CDR3 is made up of 16 amino acids. The chain employs TRBV4-1 and TRBJ2-7; 7 nucleotides agree with TRBD1. This specimen was peripheral blood mononuclear cells (PBMCs), taken before the second cycle of nivolumab. This TCR was recovered from a human donor with classical Hodgkin lymphoma. The CDR3 here is CASSQGLGGDQYEQYF. CDR3 DNA sequence: TGCGCCAGCAGCCAAGGGTTAGGGGGCGATCAATACGAGCAGTACTTC.